These 26 T cell receptor beta chains originate from one sample sequenced in a study of CD8+ T cells in alopecia areata. Sorting relied on CD4, CD8alpha, NKG2D, NKG2ACE and other markers applied to pooled cutaneous lymph node cells. Investigators isolated RNA and reverse transcribed it into cDNA to act as the sequencing template. TCRdb's copy holds only in-frame clones and misses some; the assay was immunoSEQ multiplex PCR. The data show 200,000 to 300,000 clones, with none appearing a single time. Input material: CD4+ T cells sorted from a lymph node. The receptors here all came from a C3H/HeJ mouse with alopecia areata. This strain's MHC haplotype is H2-k.

This clone turned up a few times. Gene names and germline match the mouse. CDR3 DNA (partial): TGTGCCAGCAGTGAAAGTGGGAACCAAGAC. Encoded protein: CASSESGNQD. The whole CDR3 protein is CASSESGNQDTQYF. V is TRBV13-1 and J is TRBJ2-5; D call uncertain. From the germline J gene comes the end of the CDR3, since the read stops 4 residues before it. CDR1 and CDR2 from the germline V gene are NSHNY and SYGAGN. The V and J ends lost 2 bases and 0 bases respectively, with 7 bases between them. The CDR3 runs 14 residues.

Comments on this clone: Germline and genes here are mouse. With the read ending 4 residues before the CDR3 end, the germline J gene is used to fill in that end. V and J are TRBV13-3 and TRBJ2-7, with D possibly matching TRBD1 (6 bases). Germline lookup yields CDR1 NNHDY and CDR2 SYVADS. The V end was cut by 1 base, the J end by 3 bases, with 14 bases between. This CDR3 has 15 amino acids. The sequenced CDR3 bases are TGTGCCAGCAGTGATTTCGTTTGGGACAACTAT. It specifies CASSDFVWDNY. The complete CDR3 protein is CASSDFVWDNYEQYF.

This clone was seen more than once but under ten times. Mouse names are used for the genes. The read finishes 4 residues shy of the CDR3 end, and the germline J gene is used to complete it. The chain has TRBV29 and TRBJ1-2, with D tentatively TRBD1 (5 bases). Germline V gene lookup returns CDR1 MSHET and CDR2 SYDVDS. CDR3 length: 13 residues. Here the CDR3 reads CAVPGGANSDYTF. CDR3 bases read: TGTGCCGTCCCCGGGGGGGCAAACTCC.

This clone occurred a few times. Gene names and germline refer to mouse. Read coverage stops 4 residues before the CDR3 terminus; the germline J gene supplies the remainder. This rearrangement joins TRBV5 to TRBJ2-3; possibly TRBD1 for D (6 bases). Germline V gives CDR1 LGHNA, CDR2 YNLKQL (reference sequence). CDR3 length: 14 amino acids. V shed 4 bases and J shed 0 bases, with 8 bases lying between them. CDR3 residues: CASSPGHSAETLYF. CDR3 bases read: TGTGCCAGCAGCCCGGGACACAGTGCAGAA.

Details on this clone: All gene names here are mouse names. The DNA ends 4 residues before the CDR3 does, and the rest of the CDR3 is filled in from the germline J gene. The chain is built from TRBV19 and TRBJ2-7; D not resolved. In germline, CDR1 is FNHDT, CDR2 SITEND (reference sequence). Trimming stripped 4 bases from V and 3 bases from J, with 8 bases between. This CDR3 spans 12 amino acids. The DNA read from the CDR3 is TGTGCCAGCAGTCCGACAAACTAT. Encoded protein: CASSPTNY. From start to end, the CDR3 is CASSPTNYEQYF.

This clone turned up a few times. Gene names are the mouse ones. The read falls 4 residues short of the CDR3 end, and the missing part is taken from the germline J gene. Different DNA sequences within this sample yield the same CDR3. The chain combines TRBV19 with TRBJ2-1, with 8 bases matching TRBD2. The germline CDR1 and CDR2 sequences are FNHDT and SITEND (reference sequence). This CDR3 contains 14 residues. Trimming cost V 2 bases and J 3 bases; bases outside gene matches: 1. The CDR3 loop reads CASSIGGVYAEQFF. Partial CDR3 DNA: TGTGCCAGCAGTATTGGGGGGGTCTATGCT.

In this sample, this clone turned up a few times. The gene names given are mouse names. The sequenced fragment ends 4 residues before the CDR3 boundary, so the rest is inferred from the germline J gene. The chain couples TRBV12-1 to TRBJ2-7; D is unclear. Germline V gene sequence: CDR1 SGHSN, CDR2 HYEKVE. The CDR3 contains 11 residues. The part of the CDR3 DNA that was read is TGTGCCAGCTCTCTCAGGGAT. It specifies CASSLRD. The whole CDR3 sequence reads CASSLRDEQYF.

This clone was seen a handful of times. Germline and genes: mouse. The missing CDR3 end, 4 residues past where the read stops, is filled in from the germline J gene. This sequence joins TRBV13-1 and TRBJ2-1; 7 bases align to TRBD1. J gave up 3 bases and V 3 bases, and 6 bases lay outside the gene matches. CDR1 and CDR2 (germline): NSHNY, SYGAGN. This CDR3 region has 15 residues. CDR3 loop: CASSGRDSLYAEQFF. The covered CDR3 bases are TGTGCCAGCAGTGGCCGGGACAGCCTCTATGCT.

In its sample, this clone was seen a few times. All gene names here are mouse names. The CDR3 end is not reached by the read, which stops 4 residues before it; the germline J gene fills it in. This sequence joins TRBV13-3 and TRBJ2-2; 7 positions agree with TRBD1. The germline CDR1 and CDR2 sequences are NNHDY and SYVADS. The length of the CDR3 is 15 residues. V shed 4 bases and J 0 bases; nucleotides not matched to a gene: 3. CDR3 DNA, as far as it was read: TGTGCCAGCAGTCTACAGGGGTCAAACACCGGG. Amino acid sequence: CASSLQGSNTG. The CDR3 as a whole reads CASSLQGSNTGQLYF.

This clone was observed a few times. Gene names follow the mouse nomenclature. The observed sequence ends 4 residues before the CDR3 terminus, with the missing tail filled in from the germline J gene. The genes are TRBV5 and TRBJ1-1; the D gene is possibly TRBD1 (5 bases). The CDR3 has 12 residues. In germline, CDR1 is LGHNA, CDR2 YNLKQL (reference sequence). The CDR3 DNA, read in part, is TGTGCCAGCAGCCAAATGACAGCA. It translates to CASSQMTA. From start to end, the CDR3 is CASSQMTAEVFF.

With respect to this clone: Mouse germline and gene names are used. The read falls 4 residues short of the CDR3 end, and the missing part is taken from the germline J gene. In the same sample, other DNA sequences code for this CDR3. The rearrangement joins TRBV1 to TRBJ1-2, with 7 bases identical to TRBD1. There are 15 residues in the CDR3. The germline CDR1 and CDR2 sequences are NSQYPW and LRSPGD (reference sequence). V dropped 0 bases and J dropped 1; count of bases not matched to a gene: 2. The part of the CDR3 DNA that was read is TGCACCTGCAGTGCAGATTCAGGGGGAAACTCC. This sequence encodes CTCSADSGGNS. The full CDR3 sequence reads CTCSADSGGNSDYTF.

This clone was seen only a few times. The gene symbols are mouse symbols. The CDR3 reads CASSQEPGLNYAEQFF. CDR3 DNA (partial): TGTGCCAGCAGCCAAGAACCGGGACTTAACTATGCT. J is TRBJ2-1 and V is TRBV5; possibly TRBD2 for D (6 bases). The CDR3 is cut off 4 residues early in the read; its end comes from the germline J gene. Trimming took off 0 bases at V and 0 bases at J, with 9 bases between the two ends. CDR1 and CDR2 from the germline V gene are LGHNA and YNLKQL (reference sequence). There are 16 residues in the CDR3.

This clone was observed a few times. These gene names are mouse names. Read coverage stops 4 residues before the CDR3 terminus; the germline J gene supplies the remainder. The chain carries TRBV13-2 and TRBJ2-2; 7 bases align to TRBD2. The CDR3 sequence is 14 residues long. CDR1 NNHNN and CDR2 SYGAGS come from the germline V gene (reference sequence). Losses at the gene ends were 1 base for V and 4 bases for J; bases not matched to a gene: 1. CDR3 sequence reads: CASGDWGVTGQLYF. The DNA read from the CDR3 is TGTGCCAGCGGTGATTGGGGGGTCACCGGG.

This clone was detected many times. Mouse gene names and germline throughout. The read stops 4 residues short of the end of the CDR3; the missing end is completed from the germline J gene. The sample has other DNA sequences that encode this CDR3 too. The chain is built from TRBV14 and TRBJ2-5, with D perhaps TRBD1 (5 bases). The CDR3 extends over 14 amino acids. Germline values: CDR1 SGHDT, CDR2 FRDEAV. V was trimmed by 5 bases and J by 0 bases, leaving 10 bases between them. The sequenced CDR3 bases are TGTGCCAGCAGCCCGACAGCTAACCAAGAC. Translating gives CASSPTANQD. The whole CDR3 reads CASSPTANQDTQYF.

This clone has more than one count but fewer than ten. One base away lies a much larger clone, so this may be a sequencing read error. Genes and germline are mouse. CDR3 residues: CASSQGTGGAETLYF. CDR3 bases read: TGTGCCAGCAGCCAAGGGACAGGGGGTGCAGAA. The chain couples TRBV2 to TRBJ2-3, with 9 bases fitting TRBD1. The missing CDR3 end, 4 residues past where the read stops, is filled in from the germline J gene. Germline CDR1 LGHNA, CDR2 YSYQKL. With 1 base clipped from V and 1 base from J, the junction kept 0 bases outside the gene matches. The CDR3 sequence is 15 residues long.

This clone was seen only a few times. The gene symbols are mouse symbols. The read terminates 4 residues before the CDR3 end, so the remaining end is supplied by the germline J gene. Other DNA sequences within the sample encode an identical CDR3. V usage is TRBV1 and J usage is TRBJ1-2; a possible D gene is TRBD1 (6 bases). The CDR3 is 14 residues long. Germline-derived CDR1 and CDR2 are NSQYPW and LRSPGD (reference sequence). Deletions cut 2 bases from V and 3 bases from J, with 10 bases between. The DNA read from the CDR3 is TGCACCTGCAGTGCACAGGGGAGGGACTCC. Residues: CTCSAQGRDS. The CDR3 in full is CTCSAQGRDSDYTF.

This clone was seen a handful of times. Gene names and germline match the mouse. Other DNA sequences in this sample translate to the same CDR3. CDR3: CASGDALNYAEQFF. Incomplete CDR3 DNA: TGTGCCAGCGGTGATGCACTGAACTATGCT. The chain employs TRBV13-2 and TRBJ2-1; D is unclear. The read ends 4 residues before the CDR3 terminus; that terminus is restored from the germline J gene. Trimming took 0 bases from V and 1 from J, leaving 5 bases between them. The CDR3 loop spans 14 amino acids. Germline values: CDR1 NNHNN, CDR2 SYGAGS (reference sequence).

This clone was counted only a few times. The listed genes are named as in mouse. The read terminates 4 residues ahead of where the CDR3 ends, so the germline J gene completes it. J is TRBJ2-1 and V is TRBV13-3, with 9 bases matching TRBD1. The CDR3 totals 14 residues. Germline-derived CDR1 and CDR2 are NNHDY and SYVADS. The CDR3 loop is CASSDLDRGAEQFF. Partial CDR3 DNA: TGTGCCAGCAGTGATCTGGACAGGGGAGCT.

Worth noting for this clone: The genes are named according to mouse. The CDR3 here is CAWSPPDTEVFF. The sequenced part of the CDR3 DNA is TGTGCCTGGAGTCCCCCAGACACA. The rearrangement links TRBV31 to TRBJ1-1, with D unclear. The read ends 4 residues early relative to the CDR3; the germline J gene fills the gap. The V gene lost 1 base and the J gene lost 3 bases, with 6 bases spanning the gap. CDR1 GKSSPN and CDR2 SITVG come from the germline V gene. The CDR3 has 12 amino acids.

This clone has more than one count but fewer than ten. Gene names refer to mouse genes. The read gets to within 4 residues of the CDR3 end, and the germline J gene fills in the rest. The rearrangement uses TRBV5 and TRBJ2-1; 11 bases line up with TRBD2. The CDR3 is 16 residues long. From germline, CDR1 is LGHNA and CDR2 YNLKQL (reference sequence). The ends lost 5 bases at V and 1 base at J; junction bases unmatched: 4. The chain's CDR3 is CASSRLGGENYAEQFF. The covered CDR3 bases are TGTGCCAGCAGCAGACTGGGGGGGGAAAACTATGCT.

There are many counts of this clone. The gene names here belong to mouse. The read ends 4 residues before the CDR3 terminus; that terminus is restored from the germline J gene. Other DNA sequences in the same sample also yield this CDR3. V is TRBV17 and J is TRBJ2-5, with 7 bases aligning to TRBD1. CDR1 and CDR2 (germline): MNHDT, YYDKIL. The CDR3 has 13 residues. CDR3 loop: CASSRDRGDTQYF. Incomplete CDR3 DNA: TGTGCTAGCAGTAGAGACAGGGGGGAC.

This clone appeared a few times. Mouse germline and gene names are used. From the germline J gene comes the end of the CDR3, since the read stops 4 residues before it. This chain links TRBV12-1 with TRBJ1-2; D not certain. Germline-derived CDR1 and CDR2 are SGHSN and HYEKVE. V was shortened by 2 bases and J by 0 bases, with 6 bases between the two germline ends. The CDR3 extends over 13 amino acids. The CDR3 loop is CASSPAANSDYTF. The sequenced CDR3 bases are TGTGCCAGCTCTCCTGCGGCAAACTCC.

To note about this clone: Genes and germline come from the mouse. The missing CDR3 end, 3 residues past where the read stops, is filled in from the germline J gene. The chain joins TRBV19 to TRBJ1-6, with a possible D match to TRBD1 (5 bases). TRBJ1-6 is known as an ORF, though its function is uncertain. Per germline, CDR1 FNHDT and CDR2 SITEND (reference sequence). V lost 2 bases and J 2 bases, leaving 8 bases between the germline ends. The CDR3 loop spans 15 amino acids. The part of the CDR3 DNA that was read is TGTGCCAGCAGTATGGGGGAGGCCTATAATTCGCCC. Its translation is CASSMGEAYNSP. The complete CDR3 sequence is CASSMGEAYNSPLYF.

This clone has a handful of counts. Gene names refer to mouse genes. With the read ending 4 residues before the CDR3 end, the germline J gene is used to fill in that end. The rearrangement links TRBV17 to TRBJ2-5; D is unresolved. V was shortened by 2 bases and J by 0 bases, with 6 bases between the two germline ends. CDR1 MNHDT and CDR2 YYDKIL come from the germline V gene. CDR3 length: 14 amino acids. CDR3 residues: CASSRTRNQDTQYF. The DNA read from the CDR3 is TGTGCTAGCAGTAGAACCAGGAACCAAGAC.

This clone turned up a few times. These gene names are mouse names. The read halts 4 residues ahead of the CDR3 end, with the missing end drawn from the germline J gene. V and J are TRBV13-1 and TRBJ2-1, with 7 bases lining up with TRBD2. This CDR3 has 14 amino acids. The junction had 2 bases not matched to a gene; V was cut back by 0 bases and J by 5 bases. Germline CDR1 and CDR2: NSHNY and SYGAGN. The CDR3 DNA, read in part, is TGTGCCAGCAGTGATGGCTGGGGGAATGCT. This translates into CASSDGWGNA. The CDR3 reads in full as CASSDGWGNAEQFF.

Turning to this clone: The genes and germline here are from mouse. The read ends 4 residues shy of where the CDR3 ends; the end is completed using the germline J gene. The chain couples TRBV5 to TRBJ1-2, with 11 bases matching TRBD1. The germline V gene has CDR1 LGHNA and CDR2 YNLKQL (reference sequence). J was trimmed by 0 bases and V by 1 base; bases with no gene match: 1. This CDR3 spans 16 amino acids. CDR3 amino acids: CASSQGTGGANSDYTF. The part of the CDR3 DNA that was read is TGTGCCAGCAGCCAAGGGACAGGGGGCGCAAACTCC.